This TCR beta chain was retrieved from a study of blood T cell repertoires in COVID-19. For the study at large: Material from acute and convalescent COVID-19 was sourced from the United States, Italy and Spain. From T cells, B-cell-depleted T cells, or PBMCs came the material, which was cDNA or gDNA.

The data were produced by immunoSEQ multiplex PCR, yet TCRdb's version contains in-frame clones alone and is incomplete. Of about 160,000 clones in the sample, 80% to 90% are singletons; the top ten hold 4%. The CDR3 extends over 14 amino acids. V trimming: 4 bases; J trimming: 1 base; junction bases outside the gene matches: 2. Germline lookup yields CDR1 LGHNA and CDR2 YSLEER. Sequenced material: peripheral blood. This receptor was taken from a woman between 65 and 79 years old with acute or convalescent COVID-19. This sequence joins TRBV4-3 and TRBJ2-7; 9 bases fit TRBD2. CDR3 nucleotide sequence: TGCGCCAGCAGCCCTAGCGGGATTTCCTACGAGCAGTACTTC. Amino acids: CASSPSGISYEQYF.